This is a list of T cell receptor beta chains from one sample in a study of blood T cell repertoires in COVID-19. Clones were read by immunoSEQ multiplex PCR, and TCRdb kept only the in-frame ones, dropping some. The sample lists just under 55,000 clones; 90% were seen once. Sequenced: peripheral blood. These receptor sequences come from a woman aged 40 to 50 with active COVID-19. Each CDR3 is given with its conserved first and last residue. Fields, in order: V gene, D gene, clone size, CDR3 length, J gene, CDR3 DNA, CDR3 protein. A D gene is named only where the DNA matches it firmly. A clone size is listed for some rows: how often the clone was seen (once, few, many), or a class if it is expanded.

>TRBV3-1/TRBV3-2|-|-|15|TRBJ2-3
TGTGCCAGCAGCCAAGGTGGGGGCCGAGGAGATACGCAGTATTTT
CASSQGGGRGDTQYF
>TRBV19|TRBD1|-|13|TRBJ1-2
TGTGCCAGTAGGCAACAGGGGAGCTATGGCTACACCTTC
CASRQQGSYGYTF
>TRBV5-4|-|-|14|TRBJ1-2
TGTGCCAGCAGCACAGGGTTGAGGAACTATGGCTACACCTTC
CASSTGLRNYGYTF
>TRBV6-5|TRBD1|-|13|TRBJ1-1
TGTGCCAGCAGCCTAGGAGGGGGCGGAAAGGCTTCGTTT
CASSLGGGGKASF
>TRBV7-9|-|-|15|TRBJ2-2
TGTGCCAGCAGCTCAAACAGCCTGAACACCGGGGAGCTGTTTTTT
CASSSNSLNTGELFF
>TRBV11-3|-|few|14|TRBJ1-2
TGTGCCAGCAGCTTAGGGGGGACATTATATGGCTACACCTTC
CASSLGGTLYGYTF
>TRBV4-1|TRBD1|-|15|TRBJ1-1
TGCGCCAGCAGCCTTGACAGGGACGGGGGCACTGAAGCTTTCTTT
CASSLDRDGGTEAFF
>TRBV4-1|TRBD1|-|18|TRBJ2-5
TGCGCCAGCAGCCAATTACCGGGACAGGGGTCTCCGGGAGAGACCCAGTACTTC
CASSQLPGQGSPGETQYF
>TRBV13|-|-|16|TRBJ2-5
TGTGCCAGCAGCCCACCTGGCGGAGGGGGCTTTGAGACCCAGTACTTC
CASSPPGGGGFETQYF
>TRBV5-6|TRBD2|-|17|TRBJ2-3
TGTGCCAGCAGCTTGGTAGCTAGCGGGGGGTCCACAGATACGCAGTATTTT
CASSLVASGGSTDTQYF
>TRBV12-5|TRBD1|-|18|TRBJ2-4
TGTGCTAGTGAACCGCGGTACACAGGGGTGACCACCAAAAACATTCAGTACTTC
CASEPRYTGVTTKNIQYF
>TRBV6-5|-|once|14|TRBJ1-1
TGTGCCAGCAGATCCAGGGTGTCGGAAACTGAAGCTTTCTTT
CASRSRVSETEAFF
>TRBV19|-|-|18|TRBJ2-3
TGTGCCAGTAGTATAGGAGGGGGACAGCGGGGGTACACAGATACGCAGTATTTT
CASSIGGGQRGYTDTQYF
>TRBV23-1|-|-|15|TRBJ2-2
TGCGCCAGCAGTCAATCTTGTCAGGGTCCCGGGGAGCTGTTTTTT
CASSQSCQGPGELFF
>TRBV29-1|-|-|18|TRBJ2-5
TGCAGCGCCAGGAAAAGGGCTAGAGGAGGCTCCTTTGGAGAGACCCAGTACTTC
CSARKRARGGSFGETQYF
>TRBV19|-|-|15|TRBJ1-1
TGTGCCAGTAGTCCCCGCGGGGGAAGGAACACTGAAGCTTTCTTT
CASSPRGGRNTEAFF
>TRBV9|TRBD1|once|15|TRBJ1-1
TGTGCCAGCAGCGTAGACGGACAGGGGTGGACTGAAGCTTTCTTT
CASSVDGQGWTEAFF
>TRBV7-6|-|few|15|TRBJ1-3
TGTGCCAGCAGCTCCGGACAGAGCTCTGGAAACACCATATATTTT
CASSSGQSSGNTIYF
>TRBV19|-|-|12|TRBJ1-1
TGTGCCAGTAGGCAACAGGGAACTGAAGCTTTCTTT
CASRQQGTEAFF
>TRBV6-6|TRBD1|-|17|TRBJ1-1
TGTGCCAGCAGTCATCTTCCGGGACAGGGGTATCTCACTGAAGCTTTCTTT
CASSHLPGQGYLTEAFF
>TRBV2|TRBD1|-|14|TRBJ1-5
TGTGCCAGCAGGCCAGACAGGGTGGGTCAGCCCCAGCATTTT
CASRPDRVGQPQHF
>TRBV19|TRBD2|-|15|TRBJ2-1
TGTGCCAGTAGTACTCTAGCGGGGGGGCACAATGAGCAGTTCTTC
CASSTLAGGHNEQFF
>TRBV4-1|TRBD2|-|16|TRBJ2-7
TGCGCCAGCAGCCAAGATTGGGGACTAGCGGGAGACGAGCAGTACTTC
CASSQDWGLAGDEQYF
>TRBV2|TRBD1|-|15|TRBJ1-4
TGTGCCAGCAGTGGACGGACAGGGGGAGACGAAAAACTGTTTTTT
CASSGRTGGDEKLFF
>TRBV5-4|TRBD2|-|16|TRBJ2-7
TGTGCCAGCAGCATAGCGGGACCTCGGGGTTCCTACGAGCAGTACTTC
CASSIAGPRGSYEQYF
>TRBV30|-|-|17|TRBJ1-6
TGTGCCTGGAGTATCGGTCCAAGGGGATCCTATAATTCACCCCTCCACTTT
CAWSIGPRGSYNSPLHF
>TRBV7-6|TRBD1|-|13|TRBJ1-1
TGTGCCAGCAGCCCCGGGACAGCCACTGAAGCTTTCTTT
CASSPGTATEAFF
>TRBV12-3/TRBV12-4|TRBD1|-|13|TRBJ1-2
TGTGCCAGCAGTACTTGGACAGGGCAAGGCTACACCTTC
CASSTWTGQGYTF
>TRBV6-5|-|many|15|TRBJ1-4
TGTGCCAGCAAGCCTCAGGGCAGGGATAATGAAAAACTGTTTTTT
CASKPQGRDNEKLFF
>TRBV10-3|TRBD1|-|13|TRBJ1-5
TGTGCCATCACCTCGGACAGGTATCAGCCCCAGCATTTT
CAITSDRYQPQHF
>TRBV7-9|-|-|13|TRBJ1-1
TGTGCCAGCAGCTTTGTGGTCGGCACTGAAGCTTTCTTT
CASSFVVGTEAFF
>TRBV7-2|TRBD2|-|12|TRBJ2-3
TGTGCCAGCAGCTCTAGCGGGGATACGCAGTATTTT
CASSSSGDTQYF
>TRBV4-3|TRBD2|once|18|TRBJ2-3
TGCGCCAGCAGCCAAGCCGCCACCCTAGCGGGGAGCACAGATACGCAGTATTTT
CASSQAATLAGSTDTQYF
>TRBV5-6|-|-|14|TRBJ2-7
TGTGCCAGCACGGTCGGTTATAGAGGCGGAGGGCAGTACTTC
CASTVGYRGGGQYF
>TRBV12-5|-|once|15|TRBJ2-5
TGTGCTAGTGGTTCTGGCGGGGCGTTCCAAGAGACCCAGTACTTC
CASGSGGAFQETQYF
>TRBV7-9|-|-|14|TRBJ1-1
TGTGCCAGCATCCTACTCTCTATGAACACTGAAGCTTTCTTT
CASILLSMNTEAFF
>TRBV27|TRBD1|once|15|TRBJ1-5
TGTGCCAGCAGTTTAACGGGACAGTCATATCAGCCCCAGCATTTT
CASSLTGQSYQPQHF
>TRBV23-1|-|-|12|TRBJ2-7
TGCGCCAGCAGTCAACCGGTCTACGAGCAGTACTTC
CASSQPVYEQYF
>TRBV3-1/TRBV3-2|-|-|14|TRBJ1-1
TGTGCCAGCAGCCAAGATTGGGGGGGCACTGAAGCTTTCTTT
CASSQDWGGTEAFF
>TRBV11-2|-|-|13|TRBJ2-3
TGTGCCAGCAGGATCTCCGGAGCAGATACGCAGTATTTT
CASRISGADTQYF